The 3 T cell receptor beta chains below were found in one sample sequenced in a study of blood T cell repertoires in COVID-19. This table comes from immunoSEQ multiplex PCR, and its TCRdb copy is limited to in-frame clones, with some not included. Of some 120,000 clones listed, about four fifths are singletons. The sample comprised peripheral blood. The receptors were sampled from a man aged 60 to 75 with acute or convalescent COVID-19.

V gene TRBV4-1 combines with J gene TRBJ2-5; D is unresolved. The germline V gene has CDR1 MGHRA and CDR2 YSYEKL. CDR3 length: 14 residues. V lost 1 base and J 5 bases, leaving 11 bases between the germline ends. CDR3 loop: CASSQGYRKETQYF. For the CDR3, the DNA is TGCGCCAGCAGCCAAGGTTATAGAAAGGAGACCCAGTACTTC.

The chain is built from TRBV19 and TRBJ1-1, with D uncertain. Germline CDR1 reads LNHDA; CDR2 reads SQIVND (reference sequence). Between the trimmed V and J ends, which lost 3 bases and 5 bases, there was a span of 7 bases. This CDR3 is 12 amino acids long. As DNA, the CDR3 is TGTGCCAGTAGTATGGCGGGGACTGAAGCTTTCTTT. This sequence encodes CASSMAGTEAFF.

V usage is TRBV12-3 or TRBV12-4 and J usage is TRBJ1-1, with D unresolved. Between the trimmed V and J ends, which lost 6 bases and 3 bases, there was a span of 5 bases. The CDR3 spans 11 residues. CDR3 sequence (DNA): TGTGCCAGCAGGGGCCACACTGAAGCTTTCTTT. Amino acids: CASRGHTEAFF.